This T cell receptor (beta chain) is drawn from a study of T cells in Graves' hyperthyroidism and ophthalmopathy. Study conclusions and caveats: A model of 13 V-J pairs discriminated ophthalmopathy from stable hyperthyroidism.

This clonotype was observed many times. Its antigen is currently unknown. Amplification yielded TCR beta CDR3 regions, with RNA transcripts as the source. RT-PCR in the first round (using the HTBI primer set) targeted the TCR CDR3. TCRdb analysed the multiplex PCR reads with MiXCR anew, one entry per CDR3 protein. The data contain over 350,000 distinct CDR3 sequences, around 15% of them singletons. CDR1 and CDR2 from the germline V gene are SGHAT and FQNNGV. The junction had 4 bases not matched to a gene; V was cut back by 2 bases and J by 2 bases. The CDR3 contains 15 residues. Sequenced material: blood. This receptor was taken from a man between 18 and 35 years old with Graves' ophthalmopathy. The genes are TRBV11-2 and TRBJ2-5, with 8 bases aligning to TRBD2. DNA of the CDR3: TGTGCCAGCAGCTTATACACTAGCGGACAAGAGACCCAGTACTTC. Protein: CASSLYTSGQETQYF. Drawing the rest from reference TRBV11-2 and TRBJ2-5, the complete variable domain is EAGVAQSPRYKIIEKRQSVAFWCNPISGHATLYWYQQILGQGPKLLIQFQNNGVVDDSQLPKDRFSAERLKGVDSTLKIQPAKLEDSAVYLCASSLYTSGQETQYFGPGTRLLVL.